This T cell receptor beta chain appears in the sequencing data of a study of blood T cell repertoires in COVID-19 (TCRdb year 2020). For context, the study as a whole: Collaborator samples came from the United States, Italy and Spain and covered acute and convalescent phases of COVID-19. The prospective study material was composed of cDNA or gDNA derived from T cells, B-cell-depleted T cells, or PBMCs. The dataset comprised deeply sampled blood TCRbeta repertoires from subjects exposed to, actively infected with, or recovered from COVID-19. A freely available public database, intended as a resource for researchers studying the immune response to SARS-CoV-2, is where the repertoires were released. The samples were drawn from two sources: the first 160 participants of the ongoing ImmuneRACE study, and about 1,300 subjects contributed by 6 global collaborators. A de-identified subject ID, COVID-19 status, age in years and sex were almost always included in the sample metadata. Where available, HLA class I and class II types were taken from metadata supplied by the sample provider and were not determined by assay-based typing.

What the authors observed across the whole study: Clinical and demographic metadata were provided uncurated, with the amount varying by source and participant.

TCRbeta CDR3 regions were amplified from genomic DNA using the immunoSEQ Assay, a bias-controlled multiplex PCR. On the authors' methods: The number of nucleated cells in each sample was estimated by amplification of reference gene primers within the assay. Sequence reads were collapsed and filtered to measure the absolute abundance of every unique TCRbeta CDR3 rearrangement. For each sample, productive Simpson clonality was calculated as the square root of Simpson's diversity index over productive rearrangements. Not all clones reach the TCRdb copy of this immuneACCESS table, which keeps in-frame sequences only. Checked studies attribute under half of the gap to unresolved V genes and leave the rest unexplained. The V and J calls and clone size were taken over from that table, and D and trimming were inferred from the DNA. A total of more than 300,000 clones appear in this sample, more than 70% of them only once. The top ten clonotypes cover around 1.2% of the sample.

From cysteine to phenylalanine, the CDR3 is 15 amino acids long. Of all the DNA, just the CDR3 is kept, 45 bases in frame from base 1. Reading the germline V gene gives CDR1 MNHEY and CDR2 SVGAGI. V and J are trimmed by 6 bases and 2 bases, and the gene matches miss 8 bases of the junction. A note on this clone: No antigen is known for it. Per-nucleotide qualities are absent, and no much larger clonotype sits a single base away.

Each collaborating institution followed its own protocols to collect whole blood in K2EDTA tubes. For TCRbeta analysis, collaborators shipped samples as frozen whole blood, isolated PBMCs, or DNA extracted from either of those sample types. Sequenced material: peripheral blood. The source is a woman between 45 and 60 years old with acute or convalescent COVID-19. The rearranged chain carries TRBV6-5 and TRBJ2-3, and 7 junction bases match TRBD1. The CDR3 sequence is CASRAGTDLTDTQYF. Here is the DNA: TGTGCCAGCAGAGCCGGGACAGATCTCACAGATACGCAGTATTTT.